This entry lists 14 T cell receptor beta chains sequenced from one sample in a study of molecular identifiers for immune sequencing clone quantification. TCRdb fed the PCR reads into MiXCR, producing one record per CDR3 protein. The repertoire has about 320,000 distinct CDR3 sequences, 24% of them found once; the top ten carry 0.74%. Source material: naive CD8+ T cells from blood, with Jurkat cell RNA spiked in. Subset meaning: FACS-sorted CD8+CD4-CCR7+CD45RA+ naive T cells. Receptor source: a human donor in good health. Some libraries in this study had Jurkat cell RNA spiked in.

This clonotype came up a few times. The chain employs TRBV3-1 and TRBJ1-1; possible D gene TRBD1, 6 bases. The germline CDR1 and CDR2 sequences are LGHDT and YNNKEL (reference sequence). CDR3 length: 16 residues. V was shortened by 0 bases and J by 0 bases, with 11 bases between the two germline ends. The CDR3 loop is CASSQDEGVLNTEAFF. Here the CDR3 DNA reads TGTGCCAGCAGCCAAGACGAGGGGGTACTGAACACTGAAGCTTTCTTT. The full variable domain, its missing parts supplied by reference TRBV3-1 and TRBJ1-1, is DTAVSQTPKYLVTQMGNDKSIKCEQNLGHDTMYWYKQDSKKFLKIMFSYNNKELIINETVPNRFSPKSPDKAHLNLHINSLELGDSAVYFCASSQDEGVLNTEAFFGQGTRLTVV.

This clonotype was recorded at least ten times. The V gene is TRBV5-1, the J gene TRBJ2-7; D is unresolved. Germline V lookup: CDR1 SGHRS, CDR2 YFSETQ. There are 13 residues in the CDR3. The ends were cut back, 0 bases at V and 2 bases at J, with 6 bases in the middle. The CDR3 is CASSLESAYEQYF. DNA for the CDR3: TGCGCCAGCAGCTTGGAGTCGGCCTACGAGCAGTACTTC.

This clonotype was recorded many times. This rearrangement joins TRBV12-3 or TRBV12-4 to TRBJ1-3; D gene unclear. V was cut by 10 bases and J by 0 bases, with 13 bases left in between. The CDR3 totals 14 residues. The CDR3 bases are TGTGCCACCACCCCGGGTAGCTCTGGAAACACCATATATTTT. Protein sequence: CATTPGSSGNTIYF.

To note about this clonotype: Without the conserved terminal phenylalanine or tryptophan, this CDR3 likely stems from a read error. The chain employs TRBV28 and TRBJ2-6; D is undetermined. The germline V gene encodes CDR1 MDHEN and CDR2 SYDVKM. Trimming cost V 2 bases and J 0 bases, with 17 bases left between them. The CDR3 totals 19 residues. The CDR3, as DNA: TGTGCCAGCAGTTTAATCGGCTCTCTCCACATCTCTGGGGCCAACGTCCTGACTTCC. It codes for CASSLIGSLHISGANVLTS.

This clonotype showed up just a few times. The chain couples TRBV7-2 to TRBJ2-5; TRBD1 or TRBD2 may be the D gene (6 bases each). Germline CDR1 and CDR2: SGHTA and FQGNSA. With 0 bases removed from V and 2 bases from J, the gap between germline ends came to 10 bases. This CDR3 has 15 residues. The CDR3 reads CASSLAGGHQETQYF. As DNA, the CDR3 is TGTGCCAGCAGCTTAGCGGGGGGCCATCAAGAGACCCAGTACTTC.

This clonotype was detected ten times or more. The rearrangement joins TRBV5-1 to TRBJ2-7; tentative D call: TRBD1 (7 bases). This CDR3 comprises 12 residues. Germline loops: CDR1 SGHRS, CDR2 YFSETQ. Trimming left V 4 bases short and J 6 bases short, with 11 bases between. CDR3: CASSAGQPEQYF. The CDR3, as DNA: TGCGCCAGCAGCGCGGGACAGCCCGAGCAGTACTTC.

This chain connects TRBV11-2 to TRBJ2-5; D uncertain. Germline lookup yields CDR1 SGHAT and CDR2 FQNNGV. The CDR3 runs 15 residues. Trimming pared 5 bases from V and 4 bases from J, leaving 17 bases between. Written as DNA, the CDR3 is TGTGCCAGCAGCCCAGGCGTGGGATCGGTAGAGACCCAGTACTTC. Protein product: CASSPGVGSVETQYF.

This clonotype occurred a few times. V and J are TRBV6-2 or TRBV6-3 and TRBJ2-7; 7 positions agree with TRBD2. The trim removed 7 bases at V and 0 bases at J, leaving 9 bases unmatched. The CDR3 loop spans 15 amino acids. Germline V gives CDR1 MNHEY, CDR2 SVGEGT. The CDR3 spells CASNQVRDYSYEQYF. Written as DNA, the CDR3 is TGTGCCAGCAACCAGGTCCGGGACTACTCCTACGAGCAGTACTTC.

The chain uses TRBV2 and TRBJ1-5; 11 bases match TRBD1. CDR1 and CDR2 from the germline V gene are SNHLY and FYNNEI. The CDR3 spans 16 residues. V was clipped by 2 bases and J by 6 bases; unmatched bases: 6. The CDR3 here is CASSERTGGSGQPQHF. CDR3 coding DNA: TGTGCCAGCAGTGAAAGGACAGGGGGCTCGGGTCAGCCCCAGCATTTT.

This clonotype has just a few counts. Given the absence of the conserved phenylalanine or tryptophan at the CDR3 end, a read error is likely. The chain recombines TRBV12-3 or TRBV12-4 with TRBJ2-1, with TRBD2 matching 7 bases. Unmatched junction bases numbered 9, after V lost 6 bases and J lost 4 bases. The CDR3 consists of 15 residues. CDR3 DNA: TGTGCCAGCAGCCCCTATTTGCGGGGGTACAATGAGCAGTTCTCC. This sequence encodes CASSPYLRGYNEQFS.

With respect to this clonotype: This may arise from a read error, as a much more abundant clone is one base away. The chain employs TRBV6-6 and TRBJ2-7; 7 bases are a match to TRBD1. Per germline, CDR1 MNHNY and CDR2 SVGAGI (reference sequence). CDR3 length: 13 residues. The DNA for the CDR3 is TGTGCCGGCAGTTCGGGACAGAGCTACGAGCAGTACTTC. This gives the protein CAGSSGQSYEQYF.

This clonotype was seen repeatedly, ten times or more. The rearrangement uses TRBV7-9 and TRBJ2-7; unclear D gene. V was pared by 2 bases and J by 4 bases, with 6 bases between. Germline CDR1 reads SEHNR; CDR2 reads FQNEAQ (reference sequence). CDR3 length: 12 residues. The CDR3 DNA reads as TGTGCCAGCAGCTTATTGGATTACGAGCAGTACTTC. Translating gives CASSLLDYEQYF.

This clonotype has more than one count but fewer than ten. The V and J genes are TRBV4-1 and TRBJ2-7; the D gene is possibly TRBD1 (6 bases). Looked up from germline, CDR1 is MGHRA and CDR2 is YSYEKL. Trimming stripped 3 bases from V and 0 bases from J, with 12 bases between. The CDR3 totals 15 residues. The CDR3 coding sequence is TGCGCCAGCAGCCACGGGACACAGAGCTCCTACGAGCAGTACTTC. Translation gives CASSHGTQSSYEQYF.

This clonotype has only a few counts. This chain connects TRBV7-9 to TRBJ1-4, with 9 bases lining up with TRBD1. Germline values: CDR1 SEHNR, CDR2 FQNEAQ (reference sequence). This CDR3 is built from 14 residues. With 5 bases clipped from V and 7 bases from J, the junction kept 5 bases outside the gene matches. CDR3 sequence (DNA): TGTGCCAGCAGCCAAGGGACAGGGCCTGAAAAACTGTTTTTT. Protein product: CASSQGTGPEKLFF.